This TCR beta chain is from a study of cytomegalovirus exposure and HLA in healthy donors. Points from the study as a whole: Other equally common chains were less clonally expanded than HLA-associated TCR beta chains, a later analysis showed.

A multiplex PCR was run with 60 Vbeta primers and 13 Jbeta primers. Here immunoSEQ multiplex PCR was the method, and the copy in TCRdb shows in-frame clones only, minus some. The sample has about 200,000 clones, approximately 79% seen once; the top ten hold 0.2% to 0.25%. These donors, healthy bone marrow donors, were studied. With respect to this clone: Its antigen is currently unknown.

The material sequenced was PBMCs. The source is a girl aged 2 to 9 in good health and CMV-seronegative.

The CDR3: CASSSDRDGGYTF. The CDR3 DNA reads TGTGCCAGCAGCTCGGACAGGGATGGCGGCTACACCTTC. The chain employs TRBV7-3 and TRBJ1-2; 8 bases map to TRBD1. Looked up from germline, CDR1 is SGHTA and CDR2 is FQGTGA. The CDR3 consists of 13 residues. J was trimmed by 8 bases and V by 4 bases; bases with no gene match: 6.